The clone carrying this T cell receptor (beta chain) was detected only once. The antigen remains unidentified. These data come from a study of graft-versus-host responses after intestinal transplantation. Study in general: The study gave all recipients anti-thymocyte globulin induction, then tacrolimus and steroids for about 3 years.

TCRdb's table, derived via immunoSEQ multiplex PCR, lists solely in-frame clones and lacks some. The sample includes nearly 110,000 clones, approximately 90% seen only once; the top ten take over 0.6%. The germline CDR1 and CDR2 sequences are LNHDA and SQIVND (reference sequence). Trimming shortened V by 6 bases and J by 4 bases, and 12 bases separated the two germline ends. This CDR3 has 13 residues. The study's findings and limits: Allografts of patients with graft-donor T cell macrochimerism showed high graft-versus-host to host-versus-graft clone ratios. Marrow from the recipient contained GvH clones, some of which had appeared first in ileum or blood. Circulating GvH clones peaking coincided with falling HvG clones soon after transplant.

The sequencing used unstimulated CD4+ T cells sorted from spleen or lymph node cells, collected before transplant. The chain couples TRBV19 to TRBJ1-1; weak D call: TRBD1 (6 bases). The TCR sequence derives from a human donor who was the organ donor for an intestinal transplant. CDR3 sequence reads: CASSRGVTTEAFF. DNA for the CDR3: TGTGCCAGTAGCAGGGGAGTAACCACTGAAGCTTTCTTT.